The 19 T cell receptor beta chains listed next were all sequenced from one sample in a study of blood T cell repertoires in COVID-19. Data came from immunoSEQ multiplex PCR; TCRdb stores just in-frame clones and leaves some out. This sample has about 300,000 clones; 80% to 90% occur once, and the top ten carry around 5.8%. Input material: peripheral blood. The source of these receptors is a woman in her forties or fifties with COVID-19, enrolled during active disease.

V gene TRBV5-1 combines with J gene TRBJ1-6, with 7 bases fitting TRBD1. CDR3 size: 14 residues. The germline CDR1 and CDR2 sequences are SGHRS and YFSETQ. The ends lost 5 bases at V and 3 bases at J; junction bases unmatched: 2. The CDR3 region is CASSWDSYNSPLHF. The CDR3 coding sequence is TGCGCCAGCAGTTGGGACAGCTATAATTCACCCCTCCACTTT.

The chain employs TRBV11-2 and TRBJ2-5, with 13 bases aligning to TRBD2. J lost 5 bases, V lost 1 base, and 4 bases had no gene match. This CDR3 contains 16 residues. Germline CDR1 reads SGHAT; CDR2 reads FQNNGV. The CDR3 reads CASSLVLLAGGETQYF. CDR3 sequence (DNA): TGTGCCAGCAGCTTAGTTTTACTAGCGGGAGGGGAGACCCAGTACTTC.

The V and J genes are TRBV30 and TRBJ2-3; 7 positions agree with TRBD1. This CDR3 is 17 amino acids long. Losses at the gene ends were 4 bases for V and 2 bases for J; bases not matched to a gene: 15. CDR1 and CDR2 (germline): GTSNPN, SVGIG (reference sequence). The CDR3 nucleotides read TGTGCCTGGATATTAGGGGGCATAGCGAGGAACACAGATACGCAGTATTTT. Amino acids: CAWILGGIARNTDTQYF.

The genes are TRBV11-2 and TRBJ1-2, with 9 bases aligning to TRBD1. This CDR3 spans 15 amino acids. The V gene end was trimmed by 3 bases and the J gene end by 3 bases; junction bases not matched to a gene: 5. The germline gives CDR1 SGHAT, CDR2 FQNNGV. The DNA for the CDR3 is TGTGCCAGCAGCTTTAATGGACAGGGGTACTATGGCTACACCTTC. Protein sequence: CASSFNGQGYYGYTF.

This clone was seen just once. The J gene is TRBJ1-1, the V gene TRBV7-6; 7 bases align to TRBD1. The CDR3 extends over 14 amino acids. Germline assignment: CDR1 SGHVS and CDR2 FNYEAQ. V gave up 0 bases and J gave up 8 bases; unmatched junction bases: 6. DNA of the CDR3: TGTGCCAGCAGCTTAGCGCGCGGGACAGCAGAAGCTTTCTTT. It codes for CASSLARGTAEAFF. Drawing the rest from reference TRBV7-6 and TRBJ1-1, the complete variable domain is GAGVSQSPRYKVTKRGQDVALRCDPISGHVSLYWYRQALGQGPEFLTYFNYEAQQDKSGLPNDRFSAERPEGSISTLTIQRTEQRDSAMYRCASSLARGTAEAFFGQGTRLTVV.

This clone has a handful of counts. The chain uses TRBV10-2 and TRBJ2-3, with 9 bases identical to TRBD2. V lost 2 bases to trimming and J lost 0 bases; unmatched junction nucleotides: 0. Germline V gene data show CDR1 as WSHSY and CDR2 as SAAADI. This CDR3 spans 15 amino acids. CDR3 DNA: TGCGCCAGCAGTGAGACTAGCGGGAGCACAGATACGCAGTATTTT. It codes for CASSETSGSTDTQYF.

The rearrangement joins TRBV5-1 to TRBJ2-5, with 10 bases identical to TRBD2. V was pared by 0 bases and J by 3 bases, with 5 bases of the junction left unmatched. This CDR3 comprises 16 residues. Looked up from germline, CDR1 is SGHRS and CDR2 is YFSETQ. The CDR3, as DNA: TGCGCCAGCAGCTTGGGAGGGACTAGCGCAAAAGAGACCCAGTACTTC. It codes for CASSLGGTSAKETQYF.

The V and J genes are TRBV5-8 and TRBJ1-4; the D gene is possibly TRBD1 (6 bases). This CDR3 has 15 residues. Germline values: CDR1 SGHTS, CDR2 YDEGEE. V lost 4 bases and J 4 bases, leaving 14 bases between the germline ends. CDR3 sequence (DNA): TGTGCCAGCAGCGAAATACAGGGATATAATGAAAAACTGTTTTTT. Residues: CASSEIQGYNEKLFF.

V usage is TRBV30 and J usage is TRBJ1-2; weak D call: TRBD1 (5 bases). CDR1 is GTSNPN and CDR2 is SVGIG in the germline V gene (reference sequence). This CDR3 is built from 14 residues. V lost 0 bases and J 4 bases, leaving 12 bases between the germline ends. The CDR3 spells CAWSVERGRYGYTF. The CDR3 coding sequence is TGTGCCTGGAGTGTAGAAAGGGGTCGCTATGGCTACACCTTC.

The J gene is TRBJ1-1, the V gene TRBV27, with D perhaps TRBD1 (5 bases). The CDR3 is 15 residues long. In germline, CDR1 is MNHEY, CDR2 SMNVEV (reference sequence). Trimming pared 2 bases from V and 6 bases from J, leaving 16 bases between. CDR3 sequence: CASSLQGSRRAEAFF. CDR3 sequence (DNA): TGTGCCAGCAGTTTACAGGGATCGAGAAGGGCTGAAGCTTTCTTT.

This clone was observed once. Here the CDR3 DNA reads TGTGCCAGCAGCTTGGGGGCTAGCGGGGGCTCCTACGAGCAGTACTTC. This codes for CASSLGASGGSYEQYF. This rearrangement joins TRBV5-4 to TRBJ2-7; 10 nucleotides line up with TRBD2. CDR3 length: 16 amino acids. Germline loops: CDR1 SGHNT, CDR2 YYREEE (reference sequence). V was clipped by 0 bases and J by 0 bases; unmatched bases: 3.

This clone was detected only a few times. The chain links TRBV19 to TRBJ1-2, with D possibly matching TRBD1 (5 bases). Germline values: CDR1 LNHDA, CDR2 SQIVND (reference sequence). The CDR3 has 14 residues. V was clipped by 3 bases and J by 4 bases, with 12 bases between them. The CDR3 DNA sequence: TGTGCCAGTAGTATGGGAGGAGGGACCTATGGCTACACCTTC. Protein sequence: CASSMGGGTYGYTF.

Written as DNA, the CDR3 is TGTGCCAGCAGCATCGCCGGGACTAGCCTGGAGACCCAGTACTTC. The encoded protein is CASSIAGTSLETQYF. The chain is built from TRBV5-4 and TRBJ2-5, with 9 bases lining up with TRBD2. Germline CDR1 is SGHNT and CDR2 is YYREEE (reference sequence). Trimming at V came to 4 bases and at J to 5 bases, leaving 9 bases not matched to a gene. There are 15 residues in the CDR3.

The J gene is TRBJ2-1, the V gene TRBV2; 8 nucleotides agree with TRBD1. The CDR3 totals 15 residues. Germline V gene lookup returns CDR1 SNHLY and CDR2 FYNNEI. The ends lost 7 bases at V and 8 bases at J; junction bases unmatched: 13. For the CDR3, the DNA is TGTGCCAGCAATCGGGACAGGATGTATAGCGATGAGCAGTTCTTC. Translating it yields CASNRDRMYSDEQFF.

The chain links TRBV6-6 to TRBJ2-3; 7 bases are a match to TRBD2. J gave up 3 bases and V 10 bases, and 10 bases lay outside the gene matches. The CDR3 has 14 residues. Germline CDR1 reads MNHNY; CDR2 reads SVGAGI (reference sequence). Here the CDR3 reads CATLRVRGTDTQYF. In nucleotides, the CDR3 is TGTGCCACTCTCCGGGTGCGGGGGACAGATACGCAGTATTTT.

The chain links TRBV9 to TRBJ2-2; 7 bases map to TRBD2. The CDR3 totals 15 residues. Germline CDR1 is SGDLS and CDR2 is YYNGEE. V was clipped by 3 bases and J by 4 bases; unmatched bases: 6. CDR3: CASSGLPGGTGELFF. The DNA of the CDR3 is TGTGCCAGCAGCGGGCTACCGGGAGGCACCGGGGAGCTGTTTTTT.

The V and J genes are TRBV30 and TRBJ1-3; perhaps TRBD1 as D (6 bases). Looked up from germline, CDR1 is GTSNPN and CDR2 is SVGIG (reference sequence). Trimming stripped 7 bases from V and 0 bases from J, with 10 bases between. CDR3 length equals 13 residues. The CDR3 sequence is CALTGSSGNTIYF. DNA for the CDR3: TGTGCCTTGACAGGCTCCTCTGGAAACACCATATATTTT.

The genes are TRBV12-3 or TRBV12-4 and TRBJ2-2, with a weak D call TRBD2 (6 bases). The CDR3 length is 12 residues. Between the trimmed V and J ends, which lost 6 bases and 11 bases, there was a span of 13 bases. This CDR3 is CASRSGVPELFF. CDR3 nucleotide sequence: TGTGCCAGCAGATCGGGAGTCCCAGAGCTGTTTTTT.

This clone was counted between two and nine times. The chain combines TRBV11-2 with TRBJ1-1; a weak D match, TRBD1 (5 bases). V was pared by 3 bases and J by 10 bases, with 12 bases between. The CDR3 runs 12 residues. Germline V lookup: CDR1 SGHAT, CDR2 FQNNGV. The CDR3 protein is CASSFLSGRAFF. For the CDR3, the DNA is TGTGCCAGCAGCTTCTTGTCAGGGCGAGCTTTCTTT.